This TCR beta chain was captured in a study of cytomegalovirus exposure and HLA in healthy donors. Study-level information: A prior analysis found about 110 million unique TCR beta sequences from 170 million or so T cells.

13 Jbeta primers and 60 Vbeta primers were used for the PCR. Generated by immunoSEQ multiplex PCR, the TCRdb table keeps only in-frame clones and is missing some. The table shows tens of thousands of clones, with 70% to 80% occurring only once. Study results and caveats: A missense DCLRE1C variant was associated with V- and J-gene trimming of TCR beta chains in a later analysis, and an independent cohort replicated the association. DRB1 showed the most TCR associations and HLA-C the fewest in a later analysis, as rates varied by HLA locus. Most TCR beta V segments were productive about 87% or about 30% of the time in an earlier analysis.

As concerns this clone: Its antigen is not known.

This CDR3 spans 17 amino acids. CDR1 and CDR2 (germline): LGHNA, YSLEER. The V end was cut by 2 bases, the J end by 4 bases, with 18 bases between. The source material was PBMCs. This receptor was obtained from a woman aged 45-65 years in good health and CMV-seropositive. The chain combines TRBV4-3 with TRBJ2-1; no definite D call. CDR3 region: CASSQSSLVGSYNEQFF. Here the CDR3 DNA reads TGCGCCAGCAGCCAATCGTCCCTCGTCGGGTCTTACAATGAGCAGTTCTTC.